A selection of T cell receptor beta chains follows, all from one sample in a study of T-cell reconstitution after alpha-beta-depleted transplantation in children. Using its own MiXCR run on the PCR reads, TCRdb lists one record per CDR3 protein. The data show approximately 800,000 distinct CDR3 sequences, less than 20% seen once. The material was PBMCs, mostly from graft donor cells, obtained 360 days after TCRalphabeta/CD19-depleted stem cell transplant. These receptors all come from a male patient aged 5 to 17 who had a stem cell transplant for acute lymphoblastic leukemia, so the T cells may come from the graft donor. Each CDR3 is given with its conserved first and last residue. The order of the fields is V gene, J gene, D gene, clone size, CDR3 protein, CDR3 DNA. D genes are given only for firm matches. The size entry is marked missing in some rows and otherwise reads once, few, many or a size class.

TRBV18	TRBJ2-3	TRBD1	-	CASSPRQTGSRYSTDTQYF	TGTGCCAGCTCACCACGGCAGACAGGGTCTAGATACAGCACAGATACGCAGTATTTT
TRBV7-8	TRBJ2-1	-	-	CASTHRAFTYNEQFF	TGTGCCAGCACCCATAGGGCCTTTACCTACAATGAGCAGTTCTTC
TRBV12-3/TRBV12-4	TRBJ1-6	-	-	CASSLTTGLNSPLHF	TGTGCCAGCAGTCTCACCACAGGACTGAATTCACCCCTCCACTTT
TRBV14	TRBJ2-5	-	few	CASSQARISRQETQYF	TGTGCCAGCAGCCAAGCTCGGATTTCCCGTCAAGAGACCCAGTACTTC
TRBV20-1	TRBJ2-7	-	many	CSARDWSSYEQYF	TGCAGTGCTAGAGACTGGAGCTCCTACGAGCAGTACTTC
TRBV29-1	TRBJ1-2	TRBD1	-	CSVDRQGGYGYTF	TGCAGCGTTGATCGACAGGGGGGCTATGGCTACACCTTC
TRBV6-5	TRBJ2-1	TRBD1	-	CACSYSWTGDEQFF	TGTGCCTGCAGTTACTCGTGGACAGGGGATGAGCAGTTCTTC
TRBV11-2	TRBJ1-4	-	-	CASSPTQVATNEKLFF	TGTGCCAGCAGCCCAACTCAGGTTGCAACTAATGAAAAACTGTTTTTT
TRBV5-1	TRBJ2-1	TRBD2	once	CASSLHPGTSVLSSYNEQFF	TGCGCCAGCAGCTTGCATCCAGGGACTAGCGTACTTAGCTCCTACAATGAGCAGTTCTTC
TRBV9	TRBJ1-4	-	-	CASTLGDATNEKLFF	TGTGCCAGCACACTGGGCGATGCAACTAATGAAAAACTGTTTTTT
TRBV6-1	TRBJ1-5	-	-	CASSNGTPQRNQPQHF	TGTGCCAGCAGCAACGGGACCCCCCAGCGCAATCAGCCCCAGCATTTT
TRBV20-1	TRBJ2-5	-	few	CSARGEVVETQYF	TGCAGTGCTAGAGGGGAAGTAGTTGAGACCCAGTACTTC
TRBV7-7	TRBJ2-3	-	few	CASSLSRARTDTQYF	TGTGCCAGCAGCTTGTCACGGGCCCGCACAGATACGCAGTATTTT
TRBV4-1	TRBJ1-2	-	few	CASSHRDNYGYTF	TGCGCCAGCAGCCACCGGGACAACTATGGCTACACCTTC
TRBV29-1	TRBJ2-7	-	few	CSVGSGGTYEQYF	TGCAGCGTCGGATCAGGGGGGACCTACGAGCAGTACTTC
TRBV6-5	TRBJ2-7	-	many	CASSYDSSYEQYF	TGTGCCAGCAGTTACGACAGCTCCTACGAGCAGTACTTC
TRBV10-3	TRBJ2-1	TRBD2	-	CAISDPLAGGPNEQFF	TGTGCCATCAGTGATCCATTAGCGGGAGGGCCGAATGAGCAGTTCTTC
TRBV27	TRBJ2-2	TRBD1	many	CASSLAGTGLGELFF	TGTGCCAGCAGTCTCGCCGGGACAGGGCTCGGGGAGCTGTTTTTT
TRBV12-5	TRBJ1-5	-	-	CASGLPGGPQHF	TGTGCTAGTGGTTTGCCCGGGGGGCCCCAGCATTTT
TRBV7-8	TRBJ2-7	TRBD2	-	CASSLLREANYEQYF	TGTGCCAGCAGCTTATTGCGGGAGGCAAACTACGAGCAGTACTTC
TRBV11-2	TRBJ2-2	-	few	CASSPPINTGELFF	TGTGCCAGCAGCCCCCCAATAAACACCGGGGAGCTGTTTTTT
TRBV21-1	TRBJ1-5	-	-	CASRYRRTERGNQPQHF	TGTGCCAGCAGATACCGACGGACAGAGAGGGGTAATCAGCCCCAGCATTTT
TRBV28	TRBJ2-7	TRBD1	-	CASSLIPGQGRYEQYF	TGTGCCAGCAGTCTAATCCCGGGACAGGGAAGATACGAGCAGTACTTC
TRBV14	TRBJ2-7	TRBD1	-	CASSQVSTGNEQYF	TGTGCCAGCAGCCAAGTCTCGACAGGGAACGAGCAGTACTTC
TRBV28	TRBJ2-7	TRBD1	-	CASSGTGDQPYEQYF	TGTGCCAGCAGCGGGACAGGGGACCAACCCTACGAGCAGTACTTC
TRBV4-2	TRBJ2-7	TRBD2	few	CASSQLPAGVGGLLIYEQYF	TGTGCCAGCAGCCAATTACCAGCGGGAGTTGGGGGCCTTCTTATCTACGAGCAGTACTTC
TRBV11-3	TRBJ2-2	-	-	CASSLGSTATVELFF	TGTGCCAGCAGCTTAGGCTCCACGGCGACAGTGGAGCTGTTTTTT
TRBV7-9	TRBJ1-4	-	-	CASSRTGAEKLFF	TGTGCCAGCAGCCGGACCGGGGCTGAAAAACTGTTTTTT
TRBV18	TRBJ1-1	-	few	CASSKGDGTEAFF	TGTGCCAGCTCAAAAGGAGACGGCACTGAAGCTTTCTTT
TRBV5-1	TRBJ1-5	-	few	CASSLEGLYSNQPQHF	TGCGCCAGCAGCTTAGAAGGACTTTATAGCAATCAGCCCCAGCATTTT
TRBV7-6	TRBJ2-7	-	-	CASSFLRAHEQYF	TGTGCCAGCAGCTTTCTCAGGGCCCACGAGCAGTACTTC
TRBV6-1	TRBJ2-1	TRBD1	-	CATRGQGYNEQFF	TGTGCCACCCGAGGACAGGGGTACAATGAGCAGTTCTTC
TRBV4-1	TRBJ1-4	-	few	CASSQASGFGPETF	TGCGCCAGCAGCCAAGCTTCAGGTTTCGGCCCTGAGACTTTT
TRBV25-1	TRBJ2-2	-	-	CASSMTYTGELFF	TGTGCCAGCAGTATGACATACACCGGGGAGCTGTTTTTT
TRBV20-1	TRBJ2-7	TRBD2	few	CSARDRARKGGLAGYEQYF	TGCAGTGCTAGAGATCGGGCCCGAAAGGGTGGACTAGCGGGATACGAGCAGTACTTC
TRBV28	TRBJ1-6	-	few	CASSVSGAAVSPLHF	TGTGCCAGCAGTGTCAGCGGAGCTGCGGTATCACCCCTCCACTTT
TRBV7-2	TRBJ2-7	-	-	CASSLTLLPYEQYF	TGTGCCAGCAGCTTAACACTGCTTCCCTACGAGCAGTACTTC
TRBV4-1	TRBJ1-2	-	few	CASSQTGTNYGYTF	TGCGCCAGCAGCCAAACAGGGACTAACTATGGCTACACCTTC
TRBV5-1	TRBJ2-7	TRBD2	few	CASSWGLAGSDYEQYF	TGCGCCAGCAGCTGGGGACTAGCGGGCTCGGATTACGAGCAGTACTTC
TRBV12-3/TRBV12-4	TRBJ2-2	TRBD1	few	CASSRDRSNTGELFF	TGTGCCAGCAGTAGGGACAGATCGAACACCGGGGAGCTGTTTTTT
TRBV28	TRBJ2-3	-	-	CASSSGTANTDTQYF	TGTGCCAGCAGTAGCGGGACAGCAAACACAGATACGCAGTATTTT
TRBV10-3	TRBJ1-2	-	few	CAISEILGNYGYTF	TGTGCCATCAGTGAAATTCTCGGTAACTATGGCTACACCTTC
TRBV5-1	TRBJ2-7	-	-	CASRVNEQYF	TGCGCCAGCAGAGTAAACGAGCAGTACTTC
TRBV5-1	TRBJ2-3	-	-	CASCSVSLTDTQYF	TGCGCCAGTTGTAGCGTGAGCCTCACAGATACGCAGTATTTT
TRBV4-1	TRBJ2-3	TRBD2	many	CASSQDWGLATTDTQYF	TGCGCCAGCAGCCAAGATTGGGGACTAGCGACGACAGATACGCAGTATTTT
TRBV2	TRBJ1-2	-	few	CASRADSNYGYTF	TGTGCCAGCAGGGCCGACAGTAACTATGGCTACACCTTC
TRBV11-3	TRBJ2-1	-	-	CASSADGEGQFF	TGTGCCAGCAGCGCAGACGGGGAAGGTCAGTTCTTC
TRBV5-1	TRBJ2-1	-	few	CASSLGDYGRVF	TGCGCCAGCAGCTTGGGAGACTATGGCAGGGTCTTC
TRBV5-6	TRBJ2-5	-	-	CASSLVRQRWYQETQYF	TGTGCCAGCAGCTTGGTACGCCAGCGGTGGTACCAAGAGACCCAGTACTTC
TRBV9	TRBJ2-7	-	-	CASSVALGAIEQYF	TGTGCCAGCAGCGTAGCCCTTGGAGCGATCGAGCAGTACTTC
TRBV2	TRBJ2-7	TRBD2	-	CASSLAGGRVEQYF	TGTGCCAGCAGTTTAGCGGGAGGAAGGGTCGAGCAGTACTTC
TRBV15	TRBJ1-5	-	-	CATSPAGQPQHF	TGTGCCACCAGCCCGGCGGGTCAGCCCCAGCATTTT
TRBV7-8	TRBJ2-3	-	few	CASSPSSGFSTDTQYF	TGTGCCAGCAGCCCCAGCAGCGGGTTCAGCACAGATACGCAGTATTTT
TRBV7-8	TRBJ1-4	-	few	CASSVRISTNEKLFF	TGTGCCAGCAGCGTACGGATTTCAACTAATGAAAAACTGTTTTTT